Listed below are T cell receptor beta chains from one sample, sequenced in a study of blood T cell repertoires in COVID-19. Measured with immunoSEQ multiplex PCR; TCRdb has only the in-frame clones, and not every one. Of about 200,000 clones detected, 85% to 90% appear once; the ten largest clones hold 3.5% to 4%. The sample consisted of PBMCs or T cells enriched from blood (not recorded which). These receptors originate from a woman aged 25 to 45 with acute COVID-19. Both conserved end residues are part of each CDR3. D genes are given only for firm matches. Rows may omit the clone size; those that give it use once, few, many or a size class.

D gene: TRBD1
J gene: TRBJ2-1
V gene: TRBV19
clone size: NA
CDR3 protein: CASRDRAPNEQFF
CDR3 DNA: TGTGCCAGTCGGGACAGGGCCCCAAATGAGCAGTTCTTC

D gene: TRBD1
J gene: TRBJ2-3
V gene: TRBV5-1
clone size: NA
CDR3 protein: CASSLAPGQGASDTQYF
CDR3 DNA: TGCGCCAGCAGCTTGGCTCCGGGACAGGGGGCGTCAGATACGCAGTATTTT

D gene: NA
J gene: TRBJ1-2
V gene: TRBV5-1
clone size: NA
CDR3 protein: CASSFSLYEYGYTF
CDR3 DNA: TGCGCCAGCAGCTTTTCCCTCTACGAATATGGCTACACCTTC

D gene: NA
J gene: TRBJ1-2
V gene: TRBV10-3
clone size: NA
CDR3 protein: CAIWTGYGYTF
CDR3 DNA: TGTGCCATCTGGACGGGATATGGCTACACCTTC

D gene: NA
J gene: TRBJ2-1
V gene: TRBV5-1
clone size: NA
CDR3 protein: CASSIGTSYPYNEQFF
CDR3 DNA: TGCGCCAGCAGCATCGGGACATCCTACCCCTACAATGAGCAGTTCTTC

D gene: NA
J gene: TRBJ2-7
V gene: TRBV7-2
clone size: NA
CDR3 protein: CASSLGPRVYEQYF
CDR3 DNA: TGTGCCAGCAGCTTAGGGCCGAGGGTTTACGAGCAGTACTTC

D gene: TRBD2
J gene: TRBJ2-4
V gene: TRBV18
clone size: NA
CDR3 protein: CASSASGGHQNIQYF
CDR3 DNA: TGTGCCAGCTCAGCGAGCGGGGGCCATCAAAACATTCAGTACTTC

D gene: NA
J gene: TRBJ1-1
V gene: TRBV6-5
clone size: NA
CDR3 protein: CASSYLASRAFF
CDR3 DNA: TGTGCCAGCAGTTACCTAGCATCTCGTGCTTTCTTT

D gene: NA
J gene: TRBJ1-5
V gene: TRBV10-3
clone size: once
CDR3 protein: CAISRGDRLDQPQHF
CDR3 DNA: TGTGCCATCAGCCGGGGAGACAGGTTGGATCAGCCCCAGCATTTT

D gene: NA
J gene: TRBJ2-3
V gene: TRBV9
clone size: NA
CDR3 protein: CASSVETSSDTQYF
CDR3 DNA: TGTGCCAGCAGCGTAGAAACTAGCTCCGATACGCAGTATTTT

D gene: NA
J gene: TRBJ1-1
V gene: TRBV5-1
clone size: NA
CDR3 protein: CASSSIGVENTEAFF
CDR3 DNA: TGCGCCAGCAGCTCCATAGGGGTGGAGAACACTGAAGCTTTCTTT

D gene: TRBD1
J gene: TRBJ1-2
V gene: TRBV6-4
clone size: NA
CDR3 protein: CASSDSGQGGGYTF
CDR3 DNA: TGTGCCAGCAGTGACTCTGGACAGGGTGGTGGCTACACCTTC

D gene: NA
J gene: TRBJ2-3
V gene: TRBV19
clone size: NA
CDR3 protein: CASSGLRTEADTQYF
CDR3 DNA: TGTGCCAGTAGTGGGTTAAGGACTGAGGCAGATACGCAGTATTTT

D gene: NA
J gene: TRBJ2-6
V gene: TRBV11-2
clone size: NA
CDR3 protein: CASSTPNGGPGANVLTF
CDR3 DNA: TGTGCCAGCAGCACCCCTAACGGGGGGCCTGGGGCCAACGTCCTGACTTTC

D gene: TRBD1
J gene: TRBJ1-1
V gene: TRBV9
clone size: NA
CDR3 protein: CASSASRGMSNTEAFF
CDR3 DNA: TGTGCCAGCAGCGCTTCCAGGGGGATGTCGAACACTGAAGCTTTCTTT

D gene: TRBD2
J gene: TRBJ2-7
V gene: TRBV27
clone size: NA
CDR3 protein: CASSSPPSGNYEQYF
CDR3 DNA: TGTGCCAGCAGTTCCCCCCCAAGCGGGAACTACGAGCAGTACTTC

D gene: NA
J gene: TRBJ2-7
V gene: TRBV12-3/TRBV12-4
clone size: NA
CDR3 protein: CASSLFAGSEQYF
CDR3 DNA: TGTGCCAGCAGTTTGTTTGCGGGAAGCGAGCAGTACTTC

D gene: NA
J gene: TRBJ1-1
V gene: TRBV6-6
clone size: NA
CDR3 protein: CASWATMAFF
CDR3 DNA: TGTGCCAGCTGGGCCACCATGGCTTTCTTT

D gene: TRBD1
J gene: TRBJ1-1
V gene: TRBV18
clone size: NA
CDR3 protein: CASSLLGTGEGNTEAFF
CDR3 DNA: TGTGCCAGCTCCCTCCTCGGGACAGGGGAGGGTAACACTGAAGCTTTCTTT

D gene: TRBD1
J gene: TRBJ1-5
V gene: TRBV7-8
clone size: NA
CDR3 protein: CASSPADRRRILWGQPQHF
CDR3 DNA: TGTGCCAGCAGCCCAGCGGACAGGAGACGGATTTTATGGGGTCAGCCCCAGCATTTT

D gene: TRBD1
J gene: TRBJ2-7
V gene: TRBV27
clone size: NA
CDR3 protein: CASSLWDSYSYEQYF
CDR3 DNA: TGTGCCAGCAGTTTGTGGGACAGCTACTCCTACGAGCAGTACTTC

D gene: NA
J gene: TRBJ1-1
V gene: TRBV7-9
clone size: once
CDR3 protein: CASSLGGGSEAFF
CDR3 DNA: TGTGCCAGCAGCTTAGGGGGCGGTTCTGAAGCTTTCTTT

D gene: NA
J gene: TRBJ1-2
V gene: TRBV7-9
clone size: NA
CDR3 protein: CASSLGEGSPTFYGYTF
CDR3 DNA: TGTGCCAGCAGCTTAGGGGAGGGTTCCCCTACCTTCTATGGCTACACCTTC

D gene: TRBD1
J gene: TRBJ1-3
V gene: TRBV11-1
clone size: NA
CDR3 protein: CASSKGQISGNTIYF
CDR3 DNA: TGTGCCAGCAGCAAGGGACAGATCTCTGGAAACACCATATATTTT

D gene: TRBD1
J gene: TRBJ1-1
V gene: TRBV6-2/TRBV6-3
clone size: NA
CDR3 protein: CASSYITGGADTEAFF
CDR3 DNA: TGTGCCAGCAGTTACATAACAGGGGGCGCCGACACTGAAGCTTTCTTT

D gene: NA
J gene: TRBJ2-2
V gene: TRBV6-5
clone size: NA
CDR3 protein: CASTGTGELFF
CDR3 DNA: TGTGCCAGCACCGGCACCGGGGAGCTGTTTTTT

D gene: TRBD2
J gene: TRBJ2-5
V gene: TRBV6-1
clone size: few
CDR3 protein: CASSETSVGETQYF
CDR3 DNA: TGTGCCAGCAGTGAAACTAGCGTGGGAGAGACCCAGTACTTC

D gene: NA
J gene: TRBJ1-4
V gene: TRBV5-1
clone size: NA
CDR3 protein: CASSLGVEATNEKLFF
CDR3 DNA: TGCGCCAGCAGCTTGGGGGTAGAGGCAACTAATGAAAAACTGTTTTTT

D gene: TRBD2
J gene: TRBJ2-2
V gene: TRBV11-2
clone size: once
CDR3 protein: CASSPPGGADTGELFF
CDR3 DNA: TGTGCCAGCAGCCCCCCGGGGGGGGCGGACACCGGGGAGCTGTTTTTT

D gene: TRBD1
J gene: TRBJ2-5
V gene: TRBV19
clone size: NA
CDR3 protein: CASSIPGQGGGETQYF
CDR3 DNA: TGTGCCAGTAGTATTCCGGGACAGGGGGGAGGAGAGACCCAGTACTTC

D gene: TRBD1
J gene: TRBJ2-7
V gene: TRBV29-1
clone size: NA
CDR3 protein: CSVWDREPYEQYF
CDR3 DNA: TGCAGCGTTTGGGACAGGGAACCCTACGAGCAGTACTTC

D gene: NA
J gene: TRBJ1-5
V gene: TRBV5-5
clone size: NA
CDR3 protein: CASSLWSGQGGLKPQHF
CDR3 DNA: TGTGCCAGCAGCTTGTGGTCGGGGCAGGGAGGTTTGAAGCCCCAGCATTTT

D gene: NA
J gene: TRBJ1-1
V gene: TRBV11-1
clone size: NA
CDR3 protein: CASSLARGYRSFFTEAFF
CDR3 DNA: TGTGCCAGCAGCTTAGCAAGGGGGTACAGAAGTTTTTTCACTGAAGCTTTCTTT

D gene: NA
J gene: TRBJ2-3
V gene: TRBV4-1
clone size: NA
CDR3 protein: CASSQDRYTDTQYF
CDR3 DNA: TGCGCCAGCAGCCAAGACCGGTACACAGATACGCAGTATTTT

D gene: TRBD1
J gene: TRBJ2-3
V gene: TRBV3-1/TRBV3-2
clone size: NA
CDR3 protein: CASSQVGQNTDTQYF
CDR3 DNA: TGTGCCAGCAGCCAAGTGGGACAGAACACAGATACGCAGTATTTT

D gene: TRBD1
J gene: TRBJ2-1
V gene: TRBV6-5
clone size: NA
CDR3 protein: CASSYHPGQGNNEQFF
CDR3 DNA: TGTGCCAGCAGTTACCATCCGGGACAGGGGAACAATGAGCAGTTCTTC

D gene: NA
J gene: TRBJ1-1
V gene: TRBV13
clone size: NA
CDR3 protein: CASSFKNTEAFF
CDR3 DNA: TGTGCCAGCAGCTTCAAAAACACTGAAGCTTTCTTT

D gene: NA
J gene: TRBJ1-6
V gene: TRBV7-9
clone size: NA
CDR3 protein: CASSSQGNSPLHF
CDR3 DNA: TGTGCCAGCAGCTCTCAGGGGAATTCACCCCTCCACTTT

D gene: NA
J gene: TRBJ1-1
V gene: TRBV13
clone size: NA
CDR3 protein: CASSLMSKGVWTEAFF
CDR3 DNA: TGTGCCAGCAGCTTGATGAGTAAAGGGGTTTGGACTGAAGCTTTCTTT

D gene: TRBD1
J gene: TRBJ1-4
V gene: TRBV7-2
clone size: NA
CDR3 protein: CASSPGTGFSEKLFF
CDR3 DNA: TGTGCCAGCAGCCCCGGGACAGGGTTTAGTGAAAAACTGTTTTTT

D gene: NA
J gene: TRBJ2-7
V gene: TRBV18
clone size: NA
CDR3 protein: CASSPPGTSYEQYF
CDR3 DNA: TGTGCCAGCTCACCACCCGGGACTTCCTACGAGCAGTACTTC

D gene: TRBD1
J gene: TRBJ1-1
V gene: TRBV9
clone size: NA
CDR3 protein: CASSGTKGAPPSGIAEAFF
CDR3 DNA: TGTGCCAGCAGCGGGACGAAGGGGGCCCCCCCCTCGGGTATCGCTGAAGCTTTCTTT

D gene: TRBD1
J gene: TRBJ2-7
V gene: TRBV6-5
clone size: NA
CDR3 protein: CASSYSGTGSYEQYF
CDR3 DNA: TGTGCCAGCAGTTACTCCGGGACAGGGTCCTACGAGCAGTACTTC

D gene: TRBD1
J gene: TRBJ2-7
V gene: TRBV7-8
clone size: few
CDR3 protein: CASSLVKGQGYEQYF
CDR3 DNA: TGTGCCAGCAGCCTCGTGAAAGGACAGGGCTACGAGCAGTACTTC

D gene: NA
J gene: TRBJ2-7
V gene: TRBV10-3
clone size: NA
CDR3 protein: CAIRQESTYEQYF
CDR3 DNA: TGTGCCATCAGACAGGAATCAACCTACGAGCAGTACTTC

D gene: NA
J gene: TRBJ2-5
V gene: TRBV6-5
clone size: NA
CDR3 protein: CASRPSGGSWVTQYF
CDR3 DNA: TGTGCCAGCAGACCCTCCGGGGGTAGCTGGGTGACCCAGTACTTC

D gene: NA
J gene: TRBJ2-7
V gene: TRBV3-1/TRBV3-2
clone size: once
CDR3 protein: CASSHGTPLYEQYF
CDR3 DNA: TGTGCCAGCAGCCATGGGACTCCTCTCTACGAGCAGTACTTC

D gene: TRBD1
J gene: TRBJ2-1
V gene: TRBV12-3/TRBV12-4
clone size: once
CDR3 protein: CASSRTGSDLEFF
CDR3 DNA: TGTGCCAGCAGTCGGACAGGGAGTGATTTGGAGTTCTTC

D gene: TRBD2
J gene: TRBJ2-1
V gene: TRBV3-1/TRBV3-2
clone size: once
CDR3 protein: CASSPGLAGDNSYNEQFF
CDR3 DNA: TGTGCCAGCAGCCCGGGACTAGCGGGGGATAACTCCTACAATGAGCAGTTCTTC

D gene: TRBD1
J gene: TRBJ1-1
V gene: TRBV14
clone size: NA
CDR3 protein: CASSRGQLTEAFF
CDR3 DNA: TGTGCCAGCAGCAGGGGACAGCTCACTGAAGCTTTCTTT

D gene: NA
J gene: TRBJ1-6
V gene: TRBV9
clone size: NA
CDR3 protein: CASSAYSSSYNSPLHF
CDR3 DNA: TGTGCCAGCAGCGCTTACAGTAGCTCCTATAATTCACCCCTCCACTTT

D gene: NA
J gene: TRBJ1-1
V gene: TRBV7-6
clone size: NA
CDR3 protein: CASSLDIGGNTEAFF
CDR3 DNA: TGTGCCAGCAGCTTAGATATTGGAGGGAACACTGAAGCTTTCTTT

D gene: NA
J gene: TRBJ1-2
V gene: TRBV6-5
clone size: once
CDR3 protein: CASRTRRQVNGYTF
CDR3 DNA: TGTGCCAGCAGAACCCGTCGACAGGTCAATGGCTACACCTTC

D gene: TRBD1
J gene: TRBJ1-1
V gene: TRBV6-2/TRBV6-3
clone size: NA
CDR3 protein: CASSSLDRGALLGEAFF
CDR3 DNA: TGTGCCAGCAGTTCCCTGGACAGGGGGGCTCTATTAGGTGAAGCTTTCTTT

D gene: NA
J gene: TRBJ2-7
V gene: TRBV18
clone size: NA
CDR3 protein: CASSPPVRGAYEQYF
CDR3 DNA: TGTGCCAGCTCACCACCCGTCAGGGGCGCCTACGAGCAGTACTTC

D gene: TRBD1
J gene: TRBJ1-2
V gene: TRBV7-8
clone size: once
CDR3 protein: CASARDRGNDYGYTF
CDR3 DNA: TGTGCCAGCGCGCGGGACAGGGGGAACGACTATGGCTACACCTTC

D gene: TRBD1
J gene: TRBJ1-6
V gene: TRBV2
clone size: NA
CDR3 protein: CASRGQGAYNSPLHF
CDR3 DNA: TGTGCCAGCAGGGGACAGGGGGCCTATAATTCACCCCTCCACTTT

D gene: NA
J gene: TRBJ2-3
V gene: TRBV3-1/TRBV3-2
clone size: NA
CDR3 protein: CASSLLEGDTQYF
CDR3 DNA: TGTGCCAGCAGCCTCCTGGAGGGGGATACGCAGTATTTT

D gene: TRBD2
J gene: TRBJ2-7
V gene: TRBV10-2
clone size: NA
CDR3 protein: CASKLSGDSYEQYF
CDR3 DNA: TGCGCCAGCAAGTTGAGCGGGGATTCCTACGAGCAGTACTTC

D gene: NA
J gene: TRBJ1-4
V gene: TRBV5-1
clone size: NA
CDR3 protein: CASSLRSTDEKLFF
CDR3 DNA: TGCGCCAGCAGCTTGAGATCGACAGATGAAAAACTGTTTTTT